This T cell receptor beta chain was identified during a study of siplizumab effects on memory and regulatory T cells. Worth noting for this clone: The antigen is undetermined.

The CDR3 runs 15 residues. V shed 3 bases and J shed 4 bases, with 18 bases lying between them. Germline V CDR1 and CDR2: GTSNPN, SVGIG (reference sequence). Study-level findings and limits: Memory cells seemed less diverse than naive T cells, which seemed major alloresponse contributors. Suppressive function of proliferating Tregs from siplizumab cultures was not confirmed. A mean of about 70% of mappable alloreactive CD4+ clones were Treg-derived with siplizumab, compared with 26.9% in controls.

The table came from immunoSEQ multiplex PCR; TCRdb's copy has only in-frame clones and leaves some out. The sample contains 50,000 to 75,000 clones, about 80% of which appear only once. The chain combines TRBV30 with TRBJ1-2, with a weak D call TRBD1 (5 bases). This clonotype was sampled from a human donor in good health. Sequencing was carried out using memory CD4+ T cells sorted from blood. CDR3 coding DNA: TGTGCCTGGAGCGTAGCCGGGGGTCTATTCTATGGCTACACCTTC. Translated: CAWSVAGGLFYGYTF.